This TCR beta chain was sequenced in a study of CXCR3-negative and CXCR3-positive naive CD8 T cells. For this clonotype: Its antigen is still unknown.

Libraries of TRB cDNA were made by 5' RACE and carried UMIs. For each CDR3 protein, TCRdb gives one entry from its re-call of the 5' RACE reads, without DNA. The data include 150,000 to 180,000 distinct CDR3 sequences; the top ten clones carry 0.45% to 0.6%. Germline V lookup: CDR1 MRHNA, CDR2 SNTAGT. This CDR3 is built from 14 residues. The naive CD8+ gate required CD45RO-CCR7+CD27+CD95- phenotype. Study conclusions and caveats: TRB CDR3s were more hydrophobic in CXCR3-positive than in CXCR3-negative naive cells. Naive subsets displayed similar surface CD5, and TCR strength was inferred from TRB CDR3 properties. Diversity ran similarly high across both naive subsets but far lower in memory CD8+ cells. Within a donor, both naive subsets shared TRBV-TRBJ usage, unlike memory cells.

The clonotype comes from a human donor in good health. Some clones in this sample may be carry-over from other donors' samples. The sequenced material came from naive CXCR3+ CD8+ T cells from blood. This sample's subset: CD45RO-CCR7+CD27+CD95- naive CD8+ T cells expressing CXCR3 (TNR3+). This rearrangement joins TRBV6-4 to TRBJ1-2; TCRdb lists TRBD1, though no DNA is available to test this call. CDR3 sequence reads: CASSAGTDLDGYTF.